The 32 T cell receptor beta chains given below trace back to one sample, sequenced in a study of blood T cell repertoires in COVID-19. Assay: immunoSEQ multiplex PCR; the TCRdb copy retains only in-frame clones and omits some. The sample holds about 140,000 clones, more than 65% seen once. The source material was peripheral blood. These receptors all stem from a human donor in a cohort sampled during active COVID-19.

This clone was detected a few times. The genes are TRBV5-6 and TRBJ1-2; 7 bases fit TRBD1. CDR1 SGHDT and CDR2 YYEEEE come from the germline V gene. The V and J ends lost 4 bases and 1 base, in that order; junction bases with no gene match: 7. The CDR3 consists of 15 residues. The DNA of the CDR3 is TGTGCCAGCAGCAGGGGACAGCGACATAACTATGGCTACACCTTC. Translating it yields CASSRGQRHNYGYTF.

The rearrangement links TRBV20-1 to TRBJ2-3, with no clear D. CDR3 size: 11 residues. Per the germline V gene, CDR1 is DFQATT and CDR2 is SNEGSKA (reference sequence). V was trimmed by 6 bases and J by 2 bases, leaving 6 bases between them. The CDR3: CSAPHTDTQYF. The CDR3 coding sequence is TGCAGTGCACCACACACAGATACGCAGTATTTT.

This chain connects TRBV13 to TRBJ2-7, with D perhaps TRBD1 (5 bases). The V and J ends lost 5 bases and 1 base respectively, with 9 bases between them. The germline V gene encodes CDR1 PRHDT and CDR2 FYEKMQ (reference sequence). The CDR3 has 13 residues. The CDR3 coding sequence is TGTGCCAGCAGCCCGACAGTATCCTACGAGCAGTACTTC. Translating it yields CASSPTVSYEQYF.

This sequence joins TRBV6-1 and TRBJ2-1, with TRBD1 matching 10 bases. The germline V gene has CDR1 MNHNS and CDR2 SASEGT. The CDR3 spans 16 residues. Trimming cost V 3 bases and J 11 bases; bases outside gene matches: 13. In DNA, the CDR3 is TGTGCCAGCAGTGAGTCGAGAGGGACAGGGGCCCCTAAGCAGTTCTTC. The encoded protein is CASSESRGTGAPKQFF.

J is TRBJ2-6 and V is TRBV7-9, with TRBD2 as a possible D gene (5 bases). Looked up from germline, CDR1 is SEHNR and CDR2 is FQNEAQ (reference sequence). CDR3 size: 18 residues. V was trimmed by 7 bases and J by 1 base, leaving 20 bases between them. The CDR3 spells CASNPWRTGISGANVLTF. As DNA, the CDR3 is TGTGCCAGCAACCCGTGGCGTACCGGGATTTCTGGGGCCAACGTCCTGACTTTC.

V usage is TRBV28 and J usage is TRBJ1-5; TRBD1 aligns across 7 bases. The CDR3 loop spans 14 amino acids. J was trimmed by 3 bases and V by 10 bases; bases with no gene match: 9. CDR1 is MDHEN, CDR2 SYDVKM, per germline. This CDR3 reads CATQGQKFNQPQHF. CDR3 DNA: TGTGCCACCCAGGGACAGAAATTCAATCAGCCCCAGCATTTT.

The CDR3 bases are TGTGCCAGCGCCTCTAGCGGGGGAGGCACAGATACGCAGTATTTT. Protein sequence: CASASSGGGTDTQYF. The chain joins TRBV28 to TRBJ2-3; 10 bases line up with TRBD2. The germline gives CDR1 MDHEN, CDR2 SYDVKM. CDR3 length: 15 amino acids. After removal of 8 bases from V and 1 base from J, the junction contained 6 bases not matched to a gene.

This rearrangement joins TRBV19 to TRBJ1-3, with TRBD1 identical over 8 bases. Trimming removed 6 bases from V and 0 bases from J; junction bases left unmatched: 7. The CDR3 spans 16 residues. Germline V gene lookup returns CDR1 LNHDA and CDR2 SQIVND (reference sequence). The CDR3, as DNA: TGTGCCAGTAGCCATAGACAGGGGAGCTCTGGAAACACCATATATTTT. This gives the protein CASSHRQGSSGNTIYF.

This sequence joins TRBV11-3 and TRBJ2-2; D uncertain. CDR1 and CDR2 from the germline V gene are SGHNT and YENEEA. The ends were cut back, 6 bases at V and 4 bases at J, with 6 bases in the middle. The CDR3 sequence is 12 residues long. The CDR3 DNA reads as TGTGCCAGCAGAACGAGCACCGGGGAGCTGTTTTTT. Protein product: CASRTSTGELFF.

CDR3 amino acids: CASRDSFLGSPLHF. The CDR3 nucleotides read TGTGCCAGCAGGGACAGTTTCCTCGGGTCACCCCTCCACTTT. The chain has TRBV6-5 and TRBJ1-6; tentative D call: TRBD1 (6 bases). Per the germline V gene, CDR1 is MNHEY and CDR2 is SVGAGI. Trimming removed 6 bases at V and 10 bases at J, with 16 bases between. The CDR3 has 14 residues.

This clone has only one observation. The chain employs TRBV5-4 and TRBJ2-7; TRBD1 might be the D (6 bases). Per the germline V gene, CDR1 is SGHNT and CDR2 is YYREEE (reference sequence). This CDR3 has 13 amino acids. With 4 bases removed from V and 3 bases from J, the gap between germline ends came to 11 bases. CDR3 coding DNA: TGTGCCAGCAGCCCACAGGGTGACTACGAGCAGTACTTC. This sequence encodes CASSPQGDYEQYF.

The V gene is TRBV19, the J gene TRBJ1-4; D remains unclear. This CDR3 spans 18 amino acids. CDR1 LNHDA and CDR2 SQIVND come from the germline V gene (reference sequence). Trimming shortened V by 5 bases and J by 0 bases, and 19 bases separated the two germline ends. The CDR3 protein is CASSAVWRRESTNEKLFF. For the CDR3, the DNA is TGTGCCAGTAGTGCTGTCTGGAGGAGGGAGTCAACTAATGAAAAACTGTTTTTT.

V usage is TRBV7-9 and J usage is TRBJ1-1; TRBD1 might be the D (5 bases). The ends were cut back, 1 base at V and 7 bases at J, with 13 bases in the middle. Germline CDR1 and CDR2: SEHNR and FQNEAQ (reference sequence). This CDR3 is 14 amino acids long. CDR3 DNA sequence: TGTGCCAGCAGCTTAGAATGGGGGGTGGGTGAAGCTTTCTTT. Encoded protein: CASSLEWGVGEAFF.

This chain joins TRBV7-2 and TRBJ2-1; 14 nucleotides line up with TRBD2. The J segment lost 4 bases and the V segment lost 3 bases, leaving 8 bases of the junction unmatched. CDR1 and CDR2 (germline): SGHTA, FQGNSA. The length of the CDR3 is 18 residues. CDR3 sequence: CASSFLGTSGGIYNEQFF. The CDR3 DNA follows: TGTGCCAGCAGCTTTCTCGGGACTAGCGGGGGAATATACAATGAGCAGTTCTTC.

The chain couples TRBV11-2 to TRBJ2-3; 7 nucleotides align to TRBD2. The V segment lost 4 bases and the J segment 3 bases; nucleotides outside the gene matches: 10. Germline V gives CDR1 SGHAT, CDR2 FQNNGV. The CDR3 runs 16 residues. CDR3 amino acids: CASSWRGGRGTDTQYF. As DNA, the CDR3 is TGTGCCAGCAGCTGGCGCGGGGGAAGGGGAACAGATACGCAGTATTTT.

The chain uses TRBV3-1 (or the pseudogene TRBV3-2) and TRBJ2-7; TRBD2 agrees at 11 bases. V lost 1 base and J lost 6; bases outside the gene matches: 14. CDR1 is LGHDT and CDR2 is YNNKEL in the germline V gene (reference sequence). The CDR3 runs 18 residues. The CDR3 is CASSQALAGGPIKTEQYF. CDR3 DNA sequence: TGTGCCAGCAGCCAAGCTCTAGCGGGGGGTCCAATAAAAACCGAGCAGTACTTC.

The rearrangement uses TRBV9 and TRBJ2-1; perhaps TRBD2 as D (6 bases). The CDR3 consists of 18 residues. The V gene's germline CDR1 is SGDLS and CDR2 YYNGEE. The V and J ends lost 2 bases and 5 bases respectively, with 23 bases between them. CDR3 residues: CASSVNSLGTYSDNEQFF. As DNA, the CDR3 is TGTGCCAGCAGCGTGAATTCCTTAGGGACTTATTCGGACAATGAGCAGTTCTTC.

The gene calls are TRBV19 and TRBJ2-1, with 8 bases aligning to TRBD1. V dropped 4 bases and J dropped 8; count of bases not matched to a gene: 7. Germline V CDR1 and CDR2: LNHDA, SQIVND (reference sequence). The length of the CDR3 is 14 residues. The CDR3 is CASSSGTGRHEQFF. In DNA form, the CDR3 reads TGTGCCAGTAGTAGCGGGACAGGTAGGCATGAGCAGTTCTTC.

This rearrangement joins TRBV5-1 to TRBJ1-5; D unresolved. V was cut by 0 bases and J by 3 bases, with 4 bases left in between. The CDR3 length is 13 residues. The V gene's germline CDR1 is SGHRS and CDR2 YFSETQ. The CDR3 loop is CASSLDLNQPQHF. The CDR3 nucleotides are TGCGCCAGCAGCTTGGATCTCAATCAGCCCCAGCATTTT.

The V and J genes are TRBV28 and TRBJ2-5, with TRBD2 identical over 13 bases. Germline V gene data show CDR1 as MDHEN and CDR2 as SYDVKM. With 5 bases clipped from V and 9 bases from J, the junction kept 18 bases outside the gene matches. The CDR3 runs to 18 residues. The CDR3 DNA sequence: TGTGCCAGCAGTAGGGACATCGGGACTAGCGGGGCCCCTAGGGCCCAGTACTTC. Protein product: CASSRDIGTSGAPRAQYF.

The gene calls are TRBV9 and TRBJ2-3; the D gene is possibly TRBD2 (5 bases). Per germline, CDR1 SGDLS and CDR2 YYNGEE. Trimming took off 4 bases at V and 3 bases at J, with 15 bases between the two ends. The CDR3 has 15 residues. CDR3 nucleotide sequence: TGTGCCAGCAGCTCCCTCGGGGTAGCGACAGATACGCAGTATTTT. It specifies CASSSLGVATDTQYF.

The rearrangement uses TRBV2 and TRBJ2-2; TRBD1 agrees at 7 bases. From germline, CDR1 is SNHLY and CDR2 FYNNEI. This CDR3 has 17 amino acids. J lost 2 bases, V lost 6 bases, and 12 bases had no gene match. CDR3: CASRAWVRGSNTGELFF. CDR3 sequence (DNA): TGTGCCAGCAGGGCATGGGTCAGGGGGTCCAACACCGGGGAGCTGTTTTTT.

CDR3 amino acids: CATSDSPTGLSPDGYTF. The DNA of the CDR3 is TGTGCCACCAGTGATTCACCTACAGGGTTAAGCCCGGATGGCTACACCTTC. The genes are TRBV24-1 and TRBJ1-2; tentative D call: TRBD1 (6 bases). The CDR3 length is 17 residues. Trimming cost V 2 bases and J 6 bases, with 21 bases left between them. In germline, CDR1 is KGHDR, CDR2 SFDVKD.

This clone has ten or more counts. The chain links TRBV6-5 to TRBJ1-5; 7 bases line up with TRBD1. V gave up 8 bases and J gave up 0 bases; unmatched junction bases: 7. The CDR3 has 15 residues. Germline values: CDR1 MNHEY, CDR2 SVGAGI. The CDR3, as DNA: TGTGCCAGCCTGCGACAGGGAGGTAGCAATCAGCCCCAGCATTTT. This gives the protein CASLRQGGSNQPQHF.

The chain joins TRBV11-1 to TRBJ2-7; D is perhaps TRBD2 (5 bases). The ends were cut back, 7 bases at V and 6 bases at J, with 19 bases in the middle. This CDR3 comprises 14 residues. CDR1 and CDR2 (germline): SGHAT, FQDESV (reference sequence). CDR3 DNA sequence: TGTGCCAGCAACGAGGGCTCAGCCCCGAGCGAGCAGTACTTC. Amino acids: CASNEGSAPSEQYF.

This clone was picked up a small number of times. The rearrangement links TRBV28 to TRBJ1-5; D remains ambiguous. In germline, CDR1 is MDHEN, CDR2 SYDVKM. The CDR3 has 12 residues. V was clipped by 5 bases and J by 3 bases, with 5 bases between them. The CDR3 region is CASSLLNQPQHF. The CDR3 DNA sequence: TGTGCCAGCAGTCTCCTCAATCAGCCCCAGCATTTT.

The chain is built from TRBV4-1 and TRBJ1-6, with D unresolved. V shed 4 bases and J shed 0 bases, with 16 bases lying between them. Germline V gene lookup returns CDR1 MGHRA and CDR2 YSYEKL. This CDR3 is built from 18 residues. The CDR3 DNA sequence: TGCGCCAGCAGCCCTGAACTCCCTATGCGCTCCTATAATTCACCCCTCCACTTT. Translated: CASSPELPMRSYNSPLHF.

This chain connects TRBV3-1 (or the pseudogene TRBV3-2) to TRBJ2-3, with 7 bases lining up with TRBD1. Germline V gene sequence: CDR1 LGHDT, CDR2 YNNKEL (reference sequence). J lost 3 bases, V lost 1 base, and 7 bases had no gene match. The CDR3 consists of 16 residues. In DNA form, the CDR3 reads TGTGCCAGCAGCCAAGTCCTGGGACAGATAACAGATACGCAGTATTTT. Amino acid sequence: CASSQVLGQITDTQYF.

The DNA of the CDR3 is TGTGCCAGTAAATCCGGGACAGCCCTTTCTGGGGCCAACGTCCTGACTTTC. Its protein product is CASKSGTALSGANVLTF. The chain joins TRBV19 to TRBJ2-6, with 7 bases matching TRBD1. Germline values: CDR1 LNHDA, CDR2 SQIVND (reference sequence). The J segment lost 1 base and the V segment lost 7 bases, leaving 10 bases of the junction unmatched. This CDR3 has 17 amino acids.

The DNA for the CDR3 is TGTGCCAGCAGCTTAGCGTTCGGTGCGTCTCCTAGCACAGATACGCAGTATTTT. This codes for CASSLAFGASPSTDTQYF. The gene calls are TRBV7-9 and TRBJ2-3; D call uncertain. The germline V and J ends were trimmed by 0 bases and 0 bases, with 16 bases remaining between them. The CDR3 sequence is 18 residues long. The germline V gene has CDR1 SEHNR and CDR2 FQNEAQ (reference sequence).

This clone was recorded once. V and J are TRBV5-1 and TRBJ2-3, with 8 bases matching TRBD2. Germline V gene data show CDR1 as SGHRS and CDR2 as YFSETQ. This CDR3 has 14 residues. V shed 5 bases, J shed 4 bases, and the junction held 6 bases outside the gene matches. The CDR3 coding sequence is TGCGCCAGCAGGGTAGCGGGACTAGCAGATACGCAGTATTTT. Its protein product is CASRVAGLADTQYF.

This clone appeared once. The chain joins TRBV5-1 to TRBJ2-5; 9 bases are a match to TRBD1. The CDR3 spans 13 residues. The germline CDR1 and CDR2 sequences are SGHRS and YFSETQ. Trimming at V came to 4 bases and at J to 12 bases, leaving 10 bases not matched to a gene. CDR3 coding DNA: TGCGCCAGCAGCCTTGGACAGGGGTATTCCGAGTACTTC. Translation: CASSLGQGYSEYF.